These 22 T cell receptor beta chains share one sample of origin, sequenced in a study of T cell repertoires in aging, cancer and after chemotherapy. TRB rearrangements spanning V, D and J were amplified using mixed TRB-A/B primers. Using its own MiXCR run on the multiplex PCR reads, TCRdb lists one record per CDR3 protein. The repertoire holds over 2,000 distinct CDR3 sequences, with roughly 24% as singletons. The template was genomic DNA from peripheral blood, not RNA. Material: blood. These receptors were taken from a human donor with a solid tumor.

The CDR3 protein is CASSSGRTLRGITDTQYF. The CDR3 nucleotides are TGTGCCAGCAGTTCCGGGCGGACCCTAAGAGGAATCACAGATACGCAGTATTTT. The chain couples TRBV6-5 to TRBJ2-3, with D uncertain. CDR1 and CDR2 from the germline V gene are MNHEY and SVGAGI. Trimming took off 4 bases at V and 2 bases at J, with 22 bases between the two ends. The CDR3 runs 18 residues.

This clonotype has a handful of counts. The J gene is TRBJ2-1, the V gene TRBV6-1, with 7 nucleotides matching TRBD2. The CDR3 totals 15 residues. V dropped 5 bases and J dropped 5; count of bases not matched to a gene: 9. In germline, CDR1 is MNHNS, CDR2 SASEGT. CDR3 sequence (DNA): TGTGCCAGCAGTCGCCAAGGGCTAGCGGACAATGAGCAGTTCTTC. It specifies CASSRQGLADNEQFF.

This sequence joins TRBV5-4 and TRBJ2-5; TRBD2 agrees at 7 bases. The CDR3 has 15 amino acids. Germline trimming cut 3 bases from V and 4 bases from J; bases unmatched to any gene: 9. The germline CDR1 and CDR2 sequences are SGHNT and YYREEE (reference sequence). The CDR3 is CASSSGLGGRETQYF. The CDR3 bases are TGTGCCAGCAGCTCCGGACTAGGAGGGAGAGAGACCCAGTACTTC.

The CDR3 is CASSPDGTANGYGYTF. DNA for the CDR3: TGTGCCAGCAGCCCCGACGGGACAGCAAATGGCTATGGCTACACCTTC. The gene calls are TRBV9 and TRBJ1-2, with 7 bases that match TRBD1. Germline V gene sequence: CDR1 SGDLS, CDR2 YYNGEE. V dropped 4 bases and J dropped 4; count of bases not matched to a gene: 13. The CDR3 runs to 16 residues.

In its sample, this clonotype ranks as large. The rearrangement joins TRBV12-3 or TRBV12-4 to TRBJ2-7, with D unresolved. V shed 6 bases and J shed 3 bases, with 6 bases lying between them. CDR3 length: 11 amino acids. The CDR3 bases are TGTGCCAGCAGCCATGGCTACGAGCAGTACTTC. It specifies CASSHGYEQYF.

This clonotype is medium-sized by share. This chain joins TRBV19 and TRBJ2-7; a possible D gene is TRBD1 (5 bases). This CDR3 region has 14 residues. Between the trimmed V and J ends, which lost 3 bases and 0 bases, there was a span of 9 bases. Germline V gene lookup returns CDR1 LNHDA and CDR2 SQIVND (reference sequence). This chain's CDR3 is CASSIQGSSYEQYF. CDR3 nucleotide sequence: TGTGCCAGTAGTATCCAGGGCAGCTCCTACGAGCAGTACTTC.

V gene TRBV7-3 combines with J gene TRBJ2-1; TRBD2 matches 9 bases. Losses at the gene ends were 1 base for V and 6 bases for J; bases not matched to a gene: 1. Germline CDR1 is SGHTA and CDR2 is FQGTGA. The CDR3 covers 14 residues. This CDR3 reads CASSLRREGNEQFF. CDR3 in DNA: TGTGCCAGCAGCTTAAGGCGGGAGGGCAATGAGCAGTTCTTC.

On this clonotype itself: Sequence at one end of the junction differs from germline and may be a read error. The chain employs TRBV27 and TRBJ2-7, with TRBD1 matching 10 bases. This CDR3 has 15 residues. Germline V gene data show CDR1 as MNHEY and CDR2 as SMNVEV (reference sequence). CDR3 DNA sequence: TGTGCCAGCAGTTCCGGACAGGGGGTCGCCTACAAGCAGTACTTC. It is translated as CASSSGQGVAYKQYF.

The rearrangement uses TRBV7-6 and TRBJ2-1; the match to TRBD2 covers 8 bases. The CDR3 is 17 amino acids. The germline CDR1 and CDR2 sequences are SGHVS and FNYEAQ. Trimming at V came to 3 bases and at J to 2 bases, leaving 9 bases not matched to a gene. CDR3 amino acids: CASSLGGGRPAYNEQFF. In DNA form, the CDR3 reads TGTGCCAGCAGCTTGGGGGGCGGGAGGCCTGCCTACAATGAGCAGTTCTTC.

The table lists this clonotype with a count of one. The chain has TRBV11-2 and TRBJ2-1; D unclear. This CDR3 is 13 amino acids long. Trimming pared 0 bases from V and 10 bases from J, leaving 10 bases between. Germline CDR1 reads SGHAT; CDR2 reads FQNNGV. CDR3 coding DNA: TGTGCCAGCAGCTTAGATCTGTCCGGCGAGCAGTTCTTC. Translating it yields CASSLDLSGEQFF.

This clonotype qualifies as large. This rearrangement joins TRBV29-1 to TRBJ1-2; weak D call: TRBD1 (5 bases). The germline CDR1 and CDR2 sequences are SQVTM and ANQGSEA. Trimming cost V 4 bases and J 3 bases, with 12 bases left between them. The CDR3 length is 13 residues. This CDR3 is CSVGATVDYGYTF. The CDR3 nucleotides read TGCAGCGTTGGGGCGACAGTTGACTATGGCTACACCTTC.

The chain links TRBV7-9 to TRBJ2-3; D ambiguous. CDR1 is SEHNR and CDR2 is FQNEAQ in the germline V gene (reference sequence). The CDR3 contains 14 residues. Deletions cut 1 base from V and 0 bases from J, with 5 bases between. DNA of the CDR3: TGTGCCAGCAGCTTAGTTCCGAGCACAGATACGCAGTATTTT. Translation: CASSLVPSTDTQYF.

This clonotype was counted between two and nine times. The rearrangement uses TRBV7-9 and TRBJ1-4; possible D gene TRBD1, 6 bases. Germline loops: CDR1 SEHNR, CDR2 FQNEAQ (reference sequence). V was pared by 4 bases and J by 6 bases, with 12 bases between. CDR3 length: 14 residues. The CDR3 protein is CASSSGAWDEKLFF. CDR3 DNA: TGTGCCAGCAGCTCAGGGGCGTGGGATGAAAAACTGTTTTTT.

The genes are TRBV29-1 and TRBJ2-5; 12 bases fit TRBD2. The CDR3 spans 15 residues. CDR1 SQVTM and CDR2 ANQGSEA come from the germline V gene. The ends lost 4 bases at V and 5 bases at J; junction bases unmatched: 8. CDR3 sequence: CSVVTSGSLSETQYF. The DNA for the CDR3 is TGCAGCGTTGTGACTAGCGGGAGTTTATCGGAGACCCAGTACTTC.

V gene TRBV5-1 combines with J gene TRBJ2-2; maybe TRBD2 (5 bases). The V gene's germline CDR1 is SGHRS and CDR2 YFSETQ. The CDR3 contains 12 residues. V lost 5 bases and J lost 8, with 10 bases in between. CDR3 coding DNA: TGCGCCAGCAGTCTAGCTAGGGGGGAGCTGTTTTTT. Translated: CASSLARGELFF. The full variable domain, its missing parts supplied by reference TRBV5-1 and TRBJ2-2, is KAGVTQTPRYLIKTRGQQVTLSCSPISGHRSVSWYQQTPGQGLQFLFEYFSETQRNKGNFPGRFSGRQFSNSRSEMNVSTLELGDSALYLCASSLARGELFFGEGSRLTVL.

This clonotype was counted a few times. The chain is built from TRBV20-1 and TRBJ1-2, with TRBD1 as a possible D gene (6 bases). There are 13 residues in the CDR3. The V end lost 5 bases, the J end lost 6 bases, and 16 bases lay between the germline ends. The germline V gene encodes CDR1 DFQATT and CDR2 SNEGSKA (reference sequence). CDR3 protein: CSAVGGRYDGYTF. The CDR3 DNA reads as TGCAGTGCTGTGGGGGGGCGGTATGATGGCTACACCTTC.

Concerning this clonotype itself: This could be a read error, since a much larger clone is one nucleotide away. The rearrangement links TRBV6-5 to TRBJ1-1, with 7 positions matching TRBD1. The CDR3 is 15 amino acids. Germline assignment: CDR1 MNHEY and CDR2 SVGAGI. V lost 8 bases and J lost 1; bases outside the gene matches: 10. The CDR3 protein is CASGVTGTANTEAFF. DNA for the CDR3: TGTGCCAGCGGTGTGACCGGGACAGCGAACACTGAAGCTTTCTTT.

This clonotype was counted a few times. V is TRBV28 and J is TRBJ1-1; D is ambiguous. Germline V gene lookup returns CDR1 MDHEN and CDR2 SYDVKM. This CDR3 has 14 residues. Trimming stripped 3 bases from V and 8 bases from J, with 16 bases between. The CDR3 bases are TGTGCCAGCAGTTTGTCCGGTCCCGAAAAGGAAGCTTTCTTT. This gives the protein CASSLSGPEKEAFF. Variable domain in full (rest from reference TRBV28 and TRBJ1-1): DVKVTQSSRYLVKRTGEKVFLECVQDMDHENMFWYRQDPGLGLRLIYFSYDVKMKEKGDIPEGYSVSREKKERFSLILESASTNQTSMYLCASSLSGPEKEAFFGQGTRLTVV.

The chain combines TRBV28 with TRBJ1-2; no clear D gene. The CDR3 covers 11 residues. From germline, CDR1 is MDHEN and CDR2 SYDVKM. The germline V and J ends were trimmed by 11 bases and 4 bases, with 11 bases remaining between them. The CDR3 spells CACGTGYGYTF. DNA of the CDR3: TGTGCCTGCGGCACGGGCTATGGCTACACCTTC.

J is TRBJ2-1 and V is TRBV20-1, with D possibly being TRBD2 (6 bases). The CDR3 spans 16 residues. Germline CDR1 reads DFQATT; CDR2 reads SNEGSKA (reference sequence). V was pared by 1 base and J by 4 bases, with 17 bases between. The CDR3 bases are TGCAGTGCTAGAGTGAATCGGGAGTGGCCGTACAATGAGCAGTTCTTC. Translation: CSARVNREWPYNEQFF.

The CDR3 DNA reads TGCGCCAGCAGTGGGGTACACAGGACGCAGGGCACAGATACGCAGTATTTT. Residues: CASSGVHRTQGTDTQYF. The chain uses TRBV10-1 and TRBJ2-3; perhaps TRBD1 as D (5 bases). V gave up 4 bases and J gave up 1 base, with 18 bases separating them. This CDR3 has 17 residues. Germline V CDR1 and CDR2: WNHNN, SYGVQD (reference sequence).

This sequence joins TRBV6-5 and TRBJ2-1; TRBD2 aligns across 16 bases. The junction had 3 bases not matched to a gene; V was cut back by 5 bases and J by 5 bases. CDR3 length equals 16 residues. Germline loops: CDR1 MNHEY, CDR2 SVGAGI. The DNA for the CDR3 is TGTGCCAGCAGTAAGGGACTAGCGGGAGGGGACAATGAGCAGTTCTTC. Encoded protein: CASSKGLAGGDNEQFF.